This T cell receptor (beta chain) comes out of a study of T cell repertoires in cytomegalovirus infection. MiXCR, applied by TCRdb to the reads, yields one record per CDR3 protein. Among approximately 300,000 distinct CDR3 sequences listed, about 27% were seen once. For this clonotype: What it binds is not known.

This TCR came from a human donor in good health (CMV status not recorded). Some clones in this sample may be carry-over from other donors' samples. The sequencing used cultured PBMCs, collected from culture after CMV antigen stimulation.

CDR3 sequence: CAWGRLNTEAFF. The CDR3, as DNA: TGTGCCTGGGGACGGCTGAACACTGAAGCTTTCTTT. The V call is TRBV30, the J call TRBJ1-1; D gene unclear. The ends were cut back, 5 bases at V and 0 bases at J, with 7 bases in the middle. Germline V gene sequence: CDR1 GTSNPN, CDR2 SVGIG (reference sequence). CDR3 size: 12 residues.